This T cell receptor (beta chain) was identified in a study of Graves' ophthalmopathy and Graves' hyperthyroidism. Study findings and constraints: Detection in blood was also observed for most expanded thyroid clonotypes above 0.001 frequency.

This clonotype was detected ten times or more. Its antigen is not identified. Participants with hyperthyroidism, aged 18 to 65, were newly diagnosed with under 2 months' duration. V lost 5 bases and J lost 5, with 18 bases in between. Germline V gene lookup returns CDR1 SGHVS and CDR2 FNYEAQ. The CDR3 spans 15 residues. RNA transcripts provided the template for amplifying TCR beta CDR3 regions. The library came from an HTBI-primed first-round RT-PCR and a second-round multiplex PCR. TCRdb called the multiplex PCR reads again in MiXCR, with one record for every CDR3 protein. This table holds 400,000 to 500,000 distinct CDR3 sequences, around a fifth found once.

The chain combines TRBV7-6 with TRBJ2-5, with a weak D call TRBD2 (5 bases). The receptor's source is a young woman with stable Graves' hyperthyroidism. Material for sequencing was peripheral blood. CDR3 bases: TGTGCCAGCAGCAGGACTCGTTGGTTCGGGGAGACCCAGTACTTC. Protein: CASSRTRWFGETQYF.